What follows are 15 T cell receptor beta chains derived from one specimen sequenced in a study of memory CD4+ T cells and cytomegalovirus serostatus. Sequencing used immunoSEQ multiplex PCR; TCRdb keeps in-frame clones, though not all of them. The sample includes over 60,000 clones, roughly three quarters of them seen just once. The sort gate was single viable CD3+CD4+CD8-CD45RO+ cells for memory CD4+ T cells. Sequenced: memory CD4+ T cells from blood. The receptors here all came from an adult in good health and CMV-seronegative.

The rearrangement joins TRBV10-3 to TRBJ1-6; 7 bases align to TRBD1. V lost 5 bases to trimming and J lost 9 bases; unmatched junction nucleotides: 10. The germline V gene has CDR1 ENHRY and CDR2 SYGVKD. The CDR3 is made up of 15 amino acids. The CDR3, as DNA: TGTGCCATCAGTAAAGGGACAGAGGAGGTTTCACCCCTCCACTTT. It yields the protein CAISKGTEEVSPLHF.

This clone appeared once. The chain combines TRBV7-3 with TRBJ2-2; no clear D gene. CDR3 length: 13 residues. CDR1 is SGHTA and CDR2 is FQGTGA in the germline V gene. V was pared by 5 bases and J by 3 bases, with 7 bases between. CDR3 region: CASSRDYTGELFF. The CDR3 DNA reads as TGTGCCAGCAGCCGAGACTACACCGGGGAGCTGTTTTTT.

In its sample, this clone was seen a few times. The V call is TRBV19, the J call TRBJ2-5; 9 bases are shared with TRBD1. This CDR3 region has 17 residues. The germline CDR1 and CDR2 sequences are LNHDA and SQIVND (reference sequence). J was trimmed by 6 bases and V by 3 bases; bases with no gene match: 14. The CDR3 region has the DNA TGTGCCAGTAGTATCTCCTTTCCCGGGACAGGGTTGCAGACCCAGTACTTC. Its translation: CASSISFPGTGLQTQYF. The complete variable domain, with remaining parts taken from reference TRBV19 and TRBJ2-5, reads DGGITQSPKYLFRKEGQNVTLSCEQNLNHDAMYWYRQDPGQGLRLIYYSQIVNDFQKGDIAEGYSVSREKKESFPLTVTSAQKNPTAFYLCASSISFPGTGLQTQYFGPGTRLLVL.

The rearrangement links TRBV30 to TRBJ2-1; TRBD2 matches 7 bases. Germline CDR1 and CDR2: GTSNPN and SVGIG (reference sequence). V lost 1 base and J lost 6; bases outside the gene matches: 6. The CDR3 consists of 14 residues. The CDR3 loop is CAWSGLAVANEQFF. As DNA, the CDR3 is TGTGCCTGGAGTGGACTAGCTGTGGCCAATGAGCAGTTCTTC.

CDR3: CASSRSGQMPEQYF. CDR3 coding DNA: TGTGCCAGCAGCCGGTCGGGACAGATGCCCGAGCAGTACTTC. This chain connects TRBV28 to TRBJ2-7, with 7 bases lining up with TRBD1. This CDR3 has 14 residues. Germline CDR1 is MDHEN and CDR2 is SYDVKM. V gave up 6 bases and J gave up 6 bases; unmatched junction bases: 11.

For the CDR3, the DNA is TGTGCCAGCAGTACCGACAGGAGCTCCTACGAGCAGTACTTC. It codes for CASSTDRSSYEQYF. The rearrangement links TRBV6-1 to TRBJ2-7; a possible D gene is TRBD1 (6 bases). From germline, CDR1 is MNHNS and CDR2 SASEGT. There are 14 residues in the CDR3. Trimming took 5 bases from V and 0 from J, leaving 11 bases between them.

The V and J genes are TRBV2 and TRBJ2-6; D uncertain. The CDR3 contains 15 residues. V was shortened by 0 bases and J by 0 bases, with 3 bases between the two germline ends. Germline V gene data show CDR1 as SNHLY and CDR2 as FYNNEI. CDR3 region: CASSEAVSGANVLTF. CDR3 coding DNA: TGTGCCAGCAGTGAAGCAGTCTCTGGGGCCAACGTCCTGACTTTC.

This clone was counted a few times. The chain recombines TRBV5-6 with TRBJ1-1; D unresolved. Trimming took 2 bases from V and 0 from J, leaving 8 bases between them. Germline CDR1 is SGHDT and CDR2 is YYEEEE. The CDR3 covers 14 residues. The CDR3 DNA is TGTGCCAGCAGCTTAGGACTGCTGAACACTGAAGCTTTCTTT. Translation gives CASSLGLLNTEAFF.

The V call is TRBV19, the J call TRBJ1-2; D is possibly TRBD1 (5 bases). CDR1 and CDR2 (germline): LNHDA, SQIVND (reference sequence). This CDR3 region has 13 residues. V gave up 5 bases and J gave up 6 bases, with 13 bases separating them. CDR3 DNA sequence: TGTGCCAGTAGTCCCCAGGGCGGCCATGGCTACACCTTC. Its protein is CASSPQGGHGYTF.

V gene TRBV7-3 combines with J gene TRBJ2-5; no firm D call. The CDR3 is 15 residues long. V was shortened by 5 bases and J by 1 base, with 14 bases between the two germline ends. The germline V gene has CDR1 SGHTA and CDR2 FQGTGA. CDR3 DNA: TGTGCCAGCAGCCGCTCCGGGCGGCTCCAAGAGACCCAGTACTTC. Translation: CASSRSGRLQETQYF.

The CDR3 here is CSARRDTQYF. DNA of the CDR3: TGCAGTGCTAGAAGGGATACGCAGTATTTT. The genes are TRBV20-1 and TRBJ2-3; D remains unclear. This CDR3 spans 10 amino acids. The germline CDR1 and CDR2 sequences are DFQATT and SNEGSKA (reference sequence). Trimming pared 2 bases from V and 6 bases from J, leaving 3 bases between.

This clone was detected a few times. This chain connects TRBV28 to TRBJ1-2, with 9 bases aligning to TRBD1. Germline CDR1 and CDR2: MDHEN and SYDVKM. J was trimmed by 7 bases and V by 5 bases; bases with no gene match: 11. CDR3 size: 15 residues. The DNA for the CDR3 is TGTGCCAGCAGTCCAAGGACAGGGGCCGCATCTGGCTACACCTTC. Amino acids: CASSPRTGAASGYTF.

The J gene is TRBJ1-5, the V gene TRBV30; perhaps TRBD1 as D (6 bases). CDR1 GTSNPN and CDR2 SVGIG come from the germline V gene (reference sequence). Trimming removed 2 bases from V and 6 bases from J, with 8 bases in between. CDR3 size: 12 residues. The CDR3 reads CAWSKGVQPQHF. The CDR3, as DNA: TGTGCCTGGAGTAAGGGGGTTCAGCCCCAGCATTTT.

This chain uses TRBV30 with TRBJ2-1; 10 bases match TRBD2. V was clipped by 4 bases and J by 7 bases; unmatched bases: 4. Germline loops: CDR1 GTSNPN, CDR2 SVGIG (reference sequence). The CDR3 spans 13 residues. Here the CDR3 DNA reads TGTGCCTGGAATGGACTAGCGGCGAATGAGCAGTTCTTC. Translating it yields CAWNGLAANEQFF.

The chain employs TRBV21-1 and TRBJ2-1; the table calls TRBD2, which could not be checked here. TRBV21-1 is shown as a pseudogene. This CDR3 is built from 14 residues. CDR3 in DNA: TGTGCCAGCAGCAAAGGGACTAGCGGGAATGAGCAGTTCTTC. It is translated as CASSKGTSGNEQFF.